This passage covers 25 T cell receptor beta chains from one sample sequenced in a study of blood T cell repertoires in COVID-19. Assay used: immunoSEQ multiplex PCR; TCRdb lists only in-frame clones, some missing. The sample holds under 200,000 clones, around nine tenths seen once. The source material was peripheral blood. The receptors originated from a man aged 70-80 years with active or convalescent COVID-19.

The J gene is TRBJ1-2, the V gene TRBV7-8, with a weak D call TRBD1 (5 bases). Germline-derived CDR1 and CDR2 are SGHVS and FQNEAQ. There are 12 residues in the CDR3. The V end lost 5 bases, the J end lost 4 bases, and 8 bases lay between the germline ends. The CDR3 reads CASSRQFYGYTF. DNA for the CDR3: TGTGCCAGCAGCCGACAGTTCTATGGCTACACCTTC.

This clone was seen more than once but under ten times. This rearrangement joins TRBV9 to TRBJ2-1; TRBD1 might be the D (6 bases). CDR3 length: 17 residues. Germline lookup yields CDR1 SGDLS and CDR2 YYNGEE. V shed 4 bases and J shed 1 base, with 18 bases lying between them. The CDR3 coding sequence is TGTGCCAGCAGCCCTTCTGGGACACAACTTTCCTACAATGAGCAGTTCTTC. It yields the protein CASSPSGTQLSYNEQFF. The variable domain in full, with the rest retrieved from reference TRBV9 and TRBJ2-1, is DSGVTQTPKHLITATGQRVTLRCSPRSGDLSVYWYQQSLDQGLQFLIQYYNGEERAKGNILERFSAQQFPDLHSELNLSSLELGDSALYFCASSPSGTQLSYNEQFFGPGTRLTVL.

The V gene is TRBV30, the J gene TRBJ1-6, with 9 bases lining up with TRBD1. From germline, CDR1 is GTSNPN and CDR2 SVGIG (reference sequence). V lost 2 bases and J lost 8; bases outside the gene matches: 7. The CDR3 contains 15 residues. The DNA of the CDR3 is TGTGCCTGGAGTTTGTCGGGACAGGGTTATTCACCCCTCCACTTT. Its protein product is CAWSLSGQGYSPLHF.

The chain couples TRBV19 to TRBJ2-3; 9 bases are a match to TRBD2. The CDR3 loop spans 14 amino acids. Germline-derived CDR1 and CDR2 are LNHDA and SQIVND (reference sequence). After removal of 4 bases from V and 4 bases from J, the junction contained 3 bases not matched to a gene. The CDR3: CASSRTSAADTQYF. The CDR3 nucleotides are TGTGCCAGTAGTAGGACTAGCGCCGCAGATACGCAGTATTTT.

The chain employs TRBV7-9 and TRBJ2-5; D is ambiguous. The V end was cut by 0 bases, the J end by 5 bases, with 10 bases between. CDR1 is SEHNR and CDR2 is FQNEAQ in the germline V gene (reference sequence). The CDR3 is made up of 14 amino acids. The DNA of the CDR3 is TGTGCCAGCAGCTTAGCTGGAGCTTCTGAGACCCAGTACTTC. Amino acid sequence: CASSLAGASETQYF.

V and J are TRBV4-3 and TRBJ1-5; TRBD1 might be the D (5 bases). The CDR3 has 18 amino acids. CDR1 and CDR2 from the germline V gene are LGHNA and YSLEER. The ends were cut back, 1 base at V and 3 bases at J, with 19 bases in the middle. Here the CDR3 reads CASSQVQAPTYDNQPQHF. CDR3 nucleotide sequence: TGCGCCAGCAGCCAAGTACAGGCCCCTACGTATGACAATCAGCCCCAGCATTTT.

With regard to this clone: Relative to the germline gene, one junction end is altered; a read error may explain this. The chain employs TRBV15 and TRBJ2-5; 7 bases match TRBD1. CDR3 length: 12 residues. Germline V CDR1 and CDR2: LNHNV, YYDKDF (reference sequence). CDR3 bases: TGTGCCACCAGCCGGACAGGAGAGGCCCAGTACTTC. This codes for CATSRTGEAQYF.

CDR3 sequence (DNA): TGTGCCAGCAGTCTTACAGTGAGCAATCAGCCCCAGCATTTT. This translates into CASSLTVSNQPQHF. The V gene is TRBV6-5, the J gene TRBJ1-5; D is uncertain. V was trimmed by 5 bases and J by 1 base, leaving 9 bases between them. From germline, CDR1 is MNHEY and CDR2 SVGAGI. The CDR3 has 14 amino acids.

The genes are TRBV6-2 or TRBV6-3 and TRBJ2-7; D gene uncertain. Trimming stripped 2 bases from V and 6 bases from J, with 8 bases between. The CDR3 has 12 residues. From germline, CDR1 is MNHEY and CDR2 SVGEGT. The CDR3 DNA follows: TGTGCCAGCAGTTACCCGTCTGTCGAGCAGTACTTC. This encodes CASSYPSVEQYF.

The chain links TRBV7-2 to TRBJ2-5, with 9 bases aligning to TRBD2. With 4 bases clipped from V and 5 bases from J, the junction kept 8 bases outside the gene matches. CDR1 is SGHTA and CDR2 is FQGNSA in the germline V gene. The CDR3 is made up of 15 amino acids. CDR3 residues: CASSSRSSGRETQYF. DNA for the CDR3: TGTGCCAGCAGCTCGAGATCCAGCGGGAGGGAGACCCAGTACTTC.

This clone was seen once. The chain's CDR3 is CASSPDPGRVTGELFF. CDR3 bases: TGCGCCAGCAGCCCCGATCCAGGGAGGGTCACCGGGGAGCTGTTTTTT. V is TRBV5-1 and J is TRBJ2-2; 7 positions agree with TRBD2. CDR3 length: 16 amino acids. With V trimmed by 4 bases and J by 4 bases, 10 bases remained unmatched. Germline V gene sequence: CDR1 SGHRS, CDR2 YFSETQ.

The CDR3 protein is CASSLGGTSGRGYEQYF. The CDR3 DNA reads as TGTGCCAGCAGCTTAGGAGGAACTAGCGGGAGGGGCTACGAGCAGTACTTC. This sequence joins TRBV7-9 and TRBJ2-7, with 13 bases lining up with TRBD2. CDR3 length: 17 amino acids. Germline CDR1 and CDR2: SEHNR and FQNEAQ (reference sequence). V was clipped by 1 base and J by 3 bases; unmatched bases: 6.

The CDR3 DNA follows: TGTGCCAGTACCCAGCGGGTTGGGGGAAAACTGTTTTTT. It translates to CASTQRVGGKLFF. This sequence joins TRBV19 and TRBJ1-4, with D tentatively TRBD1 (5 bases). With 7 bases removed from V and 10 bases from J, the gap between germline ends came to 16 bases. In germline, CDR1 is LNHDA, CDR2 SQIVND (reference sequence). This CDR3 is 13 amino acids long.

V is TRBV3-1 (or the pseudogene TRBV3-2) and J is TRBJ1-5, with D uncertain. The CDR3 has 15 amino acids. CDR1 is LGHDT, CDR2 YNNKEL, per germline (reference sequence). With 2 bases removed from V and 3 bases from J, the gap between germline ends came to 11 bases. The CDR3 nucleotides are TGTGCCAGCAGCCAATCCCACAGCCCCAATCAGCCCCAGCATTTT. Amino acid sequence: CASSQSHSPNQPQHF.

The J gene is TRBJ2-7, the V gene TRBV7-2, with 7 bases identical to TRBD2. Germline CDR1 SGHTA, CDR2 FQGNSA. The V gene end was trimmed by 4 bases and the J gene end by 5 bases; junction bases not matched to a gene: 23. This CDR3 region has 19 residues. The CDR3 region has the DNA TGTGCCAGCAGCTCCATAGGTGAGCCCTGGGTGCGGGAGACGAACGAGCAGTACTTC. Translating gives CASSSIGEPWVRETNEQYF.

The V and J genes are TRBV10-1 and TRBJ2-1, with D maybe TRBD2 (5 bases). The CDR3 extends over 15 amino acids. V lost 0 bases, J lost 9 bases, and 15 bases lay in between. Looked up from germline, CDR1 is WNHNN and CDR2 is SYGVQD (reference sequence). CDR3 amino acids: CASSESDGVVGEQFF. DNA of the CDR3: TGCGCCAGCAGTGAGTCTGACGGGGTGGTTGGTGAGCAGTTCTTC.

J is TRBJ1-2 and V is TRBV5-6, with a possible D match to TRBD1 (6 bases). Germline V gene lookup returns CDR1 SGHDT and CDR2 YYEEEE. Between the trimmed V and J ends, which lost 4 bases and 8 bases, there was a span of 12 bases. CDR3 length: 12 residues. Written as DNA, the CDR3 is TGTGCCAGCAGCACCCAACAGGGAGGCTACACCTTC. Translated, it gives CASSTQQGGYTF. The complete variable domain, with remaining parts taken from reference TRBV5-6 and TRBJ1-2, reads DAGVTQSPTHLIKTRGQQVTLRCSPKSGHDTVSWYQQALGQGPQFIFQYYEEEERQRGNFPDRFSGHQFPNYSSELNVNALLLGDSALYLCASSTQQGGYTFGSGTRLTVV.

V is TRBV12-3 or TRBV12-4 and J is TRBJ2-1, with D perhaps matching TRBD2 (6 bases). The CDR3 consists of 13 residues. V gave up 3 bases and J gave up 3 bases, with 6 bases separating them. CDR3 coding DNA: TGTGCCAGCAGTTTGGACTACTACAATGAGCAGTTCTTC. It specifies CASSLDYYNEQFF.

This chain links TRBV5-5 with TRBJ1-3, with no clear D. The V gene lost 4 bases and the J gene lost 7 bases, with 18 bases spanning the gap. The CDR3 sequence is 15 residues long. Germline V gives CDR1 SGHKS, CDR2 YYEKEE (reference sequence). The CDR3 is CASSVVSAAGNTIYF. CDR3 in DNA: TGTGCCAGCAGCGTGGTCTCGGCCGCGGGGAACACCATATATTTT.

This clone was found once. This sequence joins TRBV19 and TRBJ2-7; 9 bases line up with TRBD2. The length of the CDR3 is 15 residues. V dropped 3 bases and J dropped 3; count of bases not matched to a gene: 6. CDR1 is LNHDA, CDR2 SQIVND, per germline (reference sequence). In DNA, the CDR3 is TGTGCCAGTAGTATTTCGGCGGGAGGGTTCTACGAGCAGTACTTC. Translation: CASSISAGGFYEQYF.

This chain links TRBV5-6 with TRBJ1-1; D may be TRBD1 (5 bases). The CDR3 length is 14 residues. Trimming took off 0 bases at V and 5 bases at J, with 11 bases between the two ends. The germline CDR1 and CDR2 sequences are SGHDT and YYEEEE. The CDR3 loop reads CASSLVGRGTEAFF. Here the CDR3 DNA reads TGTGCCAGCAGCTTGGTAGGAAGGGGTACTGAAGCTTTCTTT.

V gene TRBV6-5 combines with J gene TRBJ2-1, with a possible D match to TRBD1 (5 bases). Between the trimmed V and J ends, which lost 5 bases and 8 bases, there was a span of 13 bases. The CDR3 runs 13 residues. In germline, CDR1 is MNHEY, CDR2 SVGAGI. As DNA, the CDR3 is TGTGCCAGCAGTCGGGTCAGGGAACATGAGCAGTTCTTC. Protein sequence: CASSRVREHEQFF.

The chain has TRBV6-2 or TRBV6-3 and TRBJ2-5, with TRBD2 matching over 7 bases. CDR3 length equals 14 residues. CDR1 is MNHEY, CDR2 SVGEGT, per germline. The J segment lost 2 bases and the V segment lost 4 bases, leaving 4 bases of the junction unmatched. The DNA of the CDR3 is TGTGCCAGCAGTTCCCCGGGGGGTCAAGAGACCCAGTACTTC. Translated: CASSSPGGQETQYF.

CDR3 sequence (DNA): TGTGCTAGTGGTTTGTCAGGTGGAGGGAGGGGCACCGGGGAGCTGTTTTTT. It codes for CASGLSGGGRGTGELFF. J is TRBJ2-2 and V is TRBV12-5; TRBD2 aligns across 7 bases. Trimming at V came to 2 bases and at J to 4 bases, leaving 10 bases not matched to a gene. Germline lookup yields CDR1 LGHNT and CDR2 FRNRAP. The CDR3 consists of 17 residues.

The V and J genes are TRBV4-3 and TRBJ2-1; D remains ambiguous. Germline CDR1 is LGHNA and CDR2 is YSLEER. The CDR3 runs to 15 residues. Between the trimmed V and J ends, which lost 4 bases and 3 bases, there was a span of 13 bases. The CDR3 nucleotides are TGCGCCAGCAGCCCCCGGGTAGCTAGCTACAATGAGCAGTTCTTC. Translating gives CASSPRVASYNEQFF.